Listed here are 2 T cell receptor beta chains from one sample, sequenced in a study of T cell repertoires in ileal Crohn's disease. Specified time point: neoterminal ileum biopsy at postoperative endoscopy, about 6 months after surgery. Clones were sequenced by immunoSEQ multiplex PCR, and TCRdb holds only the in-frame ones, with some missing. The sample yields 6,500 to 8,000 clones, roughly four fifths seen once. The specimen was ileal tissue. Receptor source: an adult with Crohn's disease.

The chain joins TRBV6-1 to TRBJ2-7; 10 bases agree with TRBD1. The J segment lost 2 bases and the V segment lost 1 base, leaving 17 bases of the junction unmatched. Germline V gives CDR1 MNHNS, CDR2 SASEGT. The CDR3 covers 20 residues. CDR3: CASSEEYGDRGLIGPYEQYF. CDR3 DNA: TGTGCCAGCAGTGAAGAATACGGGGACAGGGGATTGATAGGGCCCTACGAGCAGTACTTC.

The genes are TRBV11-2 and TRBJ1-6, with no clear D. The V gene lost 7 bases and the J gene lost 9 bases, with 16 bases spanning the gap. CDR1 and CDR2 (germline): SGHAT, FQNNGV. CDR3 length: 14 amino acids. CDR3 sequence: CASTKWGAGSPLHF. For the CDR3, the DNA is TGTGCCAGCACCAAGTGGGGAGCCGGTTCACCCCTCCACTTT.